This T cell receptor (beta chain) derives from a study of blood T cell repertoires in COVID-19. Assay used: immunoSEQ multiplex PCR; TCRdb lists only in-frame clones, some missing. This sample has 120,000 or so clones, with 70% to 90% found just once. Germline CDR1 is MNHNS and CDR2 is SASEGT. The length of the CDR3 is 15 residues. V gave up 3 bases and J gave up 4 bases; unmatched junction bases: 2. The chain links TRBV6-1 to TRBJ2-3, with 12 bases that match TRBD1. This TCR was recovered from a human donor in a cohort sampled during active COVID-19. The sequencing input was peripheral blood. The CDR3 bases are TGTGCCAGCAGTGACCGGGACAGGGGGCCAGATACGCAGTATTTT. Translated: CASSDRDRGPDTQYF.